The rows below give T cell receptor beta chains drawn from one sample of a study of cytomegalovirus exposure and HLA in healthy donors. The repertoire was sequenced with immunoSEQ multiplex PCR; TCRdb's copy has only in-frame clones and lacks some. The profile shows some 30,000 clones, around 40% of them singletons. Sequencing was done on a sample of PBMCs. The receptors were sampled from a woman aged 50 to 65 in good health and CMV-seronegative. The CDR3 runs from the conserved cysteine through the conserved F or W. Each record gives: V gene, J gene, CDR3 protein.

TRBV19,TRBJ1-2,CARPRTRPNYGYTF
TRBV5-1,TRBJ1-1,CASTTGMNTEAFF
TRBV18,TRBJ2-7,CASSSLAGYEQYF
TRBV27,TRBJ2-7,CASSKETGRHEQYF
TRBV6-5,TRBJ1-1,CASVGGREKGEAFF
TRBV27,TRBJ1-1,CASSLYGVNTEAFF
TRBV5-6,TRBJ2-7,CASSLYGRDYEQYF
TRBV19,TRBJ2-2,CASNTALGRGNTGELFF
TRBV19,TRBJ2-6,CASSRTGQGDSGANVLTF
TRBV30,TRBJ1-5,CAWSLDRGNQPQHF
TRBV7-6,TRBJ2-3,CVSSWGGGLTDTQYF
TRBV4-1,TRBJ2-7,CASSQIREYYEQYF
TRBV29-1,TRBJ2-2,CSVALVFSGELFF
TRBV15,TRBJ1-5,CATSRGGEQPQHF
TRBV7-9,TRBJ2-1,CASSFRGIDNEQFF
TRBV6-5,TRBJ1-2,CASRDSGGYGYTF
TRBV30,TRBJ1-1,CAWSVHRVGMEAFF
TRBV21-1,TRBJ1-4,CASSKGSQQSNEKLFF
TRBV18,TRBJ1-2,CASSPAGVDGYTF
TRBV7-8,TRBJ1-6,CASSPGTAFESPLHF
TRBV5-4,TRBJ2-1,CASSVLAGGPWNEQFF
TRBV6-1,TRBJ2-7,CASSERDTDSYEQYF